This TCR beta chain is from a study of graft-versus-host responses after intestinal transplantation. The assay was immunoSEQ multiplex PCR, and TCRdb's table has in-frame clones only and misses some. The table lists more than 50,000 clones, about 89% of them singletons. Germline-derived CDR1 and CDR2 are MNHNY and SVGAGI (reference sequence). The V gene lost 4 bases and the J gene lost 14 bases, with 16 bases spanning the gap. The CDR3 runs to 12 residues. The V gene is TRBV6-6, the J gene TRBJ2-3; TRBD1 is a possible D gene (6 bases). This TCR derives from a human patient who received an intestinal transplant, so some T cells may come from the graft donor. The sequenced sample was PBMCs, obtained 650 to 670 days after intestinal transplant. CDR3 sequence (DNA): TGTGCCAGCAGTTGGACAGAAGACATGCGGTATTTT. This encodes CASSWTEDMRYF.